The 18 T cell receptor beta chains in this list originate from one sample, sequenced in a study of CD8+ T cells in alopecia areata. Extraction of RNA preceded its reverse transcription into cDNA, which served as the sequencing template. Profiled with immunoSEQ multiplex PCR; TCRdb holds only in-frame clones, not every one. The sample contains about 97,000 clones, roughly 41% of which appear only once. Specimen: CD4+ T cells sorted from blood. The receptor source for this set is a human donor with alopecia areata.

This chain links TRBV7-6 with TRBJ2-5; D is unresolved. Trimming pared 1 base from V and 9 bases from J, leaving 15 bases between. The CDR3 extends over 14 amino acids. Germline values: CDR1 SGHVS, CDR2 FNYEAQ. The CDR3 DNA reads as TGTGCCAGCAGCTTAGAACGGGCTCCGAGAGCCCAGTACTTC. Encoded protein: CASSLERAPRAQYF.

This clone was seen a handful of times. The chain combines TRBV5-5 with TRBJ2-3; D uncertain. The CDR3 is 14 residues long. Trimming removed 1 base at V and 4 bases at J, with 10 bases between. The germline CDR1 and CDR2 sequences are SGHKS and YYEKEE (reference sequence). The DNA for the CDR3 is TGTGCCAGCAGCTTGTCGTGGCAAGCAGATACGCAGTATTTT. Protein sequence: CASSLSWQADTQYF.

This clone was recorded a few times. The chain carries TRBV7-9 and TRBJ1-5; a possible D gene is TRBD1 (6 bases). The CDR3 spans 16 residues. CDR1 SEHNR and CDR2 FQNEAQ come from the germline V gene (reference sequence). V was trimmed by 0 bases and J by 7 bases, leaving 16 bases between them. CDR3 nucleotides: TGTGCCAGCAGCTTAGCCGTTGCGGGGGGCCGCCAGCCCCAGCATTTT. This encodes CASSLAVAGGRQPQHF.

This clone occurred many times. The chain is built from TRBV14 and TRBJ2-5; tentative D call: TRBD2 (6 bases). This CDR3 is 15 amino acids long. Germline CDR1 is SGHDN and CDR2 is FVKESK. Trimming took off 3 bases at V and 2 bases at J, with 13 bases between the two ends. The CDR3 bases are TGTGCCAGCAGCCATTCCGGGACTTTTCAAGAGACCCAGTACTTC. It specifies CASSHSGTFQETQYF.

This clone was seen more than once but under ten times. The chain uses TRBV29-1 and TRBJ1-2, with 7 bases aligning to TRBD1. The CDR3 extends over 11 amino acids. Unmatched junction bases numbered 5, after V lost 5 bases and J lost 8 bases. Germline V gene sequence: CDR1 SQVTM, CDR2 ANQGSEA. The CDR3 sequence is CSVYRGYGYTF. The CDR3 bases are TGCAGCGTTTACAGGGGATACGGCTACACCTTC.

This clone was seen only a few times. The chain links TRBV5-1 to TRBJ2-2, with 10 bases identical to TRBD2. Germline V lookup: CDR1 SGHRS, CDR2 YFSETQ. The V segment lost 2 bases and the J segment 4 bases; nucleotides outside the gene matches: 8. The CDR3 sequence is 17 residues long. CDR3 residues: CASSFGLAVEATGELFF. The CDR3 bases are TGCGCCAGCAGCTTCGGACTAGCGGTAGAGGCCACCGGGGAGCTGTTTTTT.

The J gene is TRBJ2-4, the V gene TRBV29-1; TRBD1 matches at 8 bases. Germline CDR1 SQVTM, CDR2 ANQGSEA. The CDR3 runs 12 residues. With V trimmed by 6 bases and J by 8 bases, 6 bases remained unmatched. CDR3 in DNA: TGCAGCGTCGACAGGGGTGGGGACATTCAGTACTTC. Translated, it gives CSVDRGGDIQYF. The full variable domain, with the rest looked up from reference TRBV29-1 and TRBJ2-4, is SAVISQKPSRDICQRGTSLTIQCQVDSQVTMMFWYRQQPGQSLTLIATANQGSEATYESGFVIDKFPISRPNLTFSTLTVSNMSPEDSSIYLCSVDRGGDIQYFGAGTRLSVL.

This clone was seen only a few times. V is TRBV29-1 and J is TRBJ2-1; 12 nucleotides match TRBD1. The germline V gene encodes CDR1 SQVTM and CDR2 ANQGSEA. The CDR3 sequence is 14 residues long. Losses at the gene ends were 3 bases for V and 9 bases for J; bases not matched to a gene: 6. The CDR3 is CSVEPGTGGSEQFF. For the CDR3, the DNA is TGCAGCGTTGAGCCCGGGACAGGGGGCTCTGAGCAGTTCTTC.

This chain connects TRBV29-1 to TRBJ1-5; D is ambiguous. CDR1 is SQVTM, CDR2 ANQGSEA, per germline. The CDR3 is 12 amino acids. V was clipped by 5 bases and J by 0 bases, with 5 bases between them. DNA of the CDR3: TGCAGCGTTCGCAATAGCAATCAGCCCCAGCATTTT. Residues: CSVRNSNQPQHF.

This clone turned up a few times. The chain recombines TRBV28 with TRBJ1-5, with unresolved D. The CDR3 totals 12 residues. The germline V and J ends were trimmed by 6 bases and 3 bases, with 6 bases remaining between them. CDR1 and CDR2 (germline): MDHEN, SYDVKM. The CDR3 loop is CASREYNQPQHF. Here the CDR3 DNA reads TGTGCCAGCAGAGAGTACAATCAGCCCCAGCATTTT.

The chain is built from TRBV28 and TRBJ2-7; D not resolved. The CDR3 contains 11 residues. From germline, CDR1 is MDHEN and CDR2 SYDVKM. Trimming removed 10 bases at V and 3 bases at J, with 10 bases between. The CDR3 loop reads CATLEDYEQYF. In nucleotides, the CDR3 is TGTGCCACACTCGAAGACTACGAGCAGTACTTC. Using reference TRBV28 and TRBJ2-7 for the parts outside the CDR3, the full variable domain is DVKVTQSSRYLVKRTGEKVFLECVQDMDHENMFWYRQDPGLGLRLIYFSYDVKMKEKGDIPEGYSVSREKKERFSLILESASTNQTSMYLCATLEDYEQYFGPGTRLTVT.

In this sample, this clone turned up a few times. The CDR3 loop reads CASSRSGSGGGPDTQYF. DNA for the CDR3: TGTGCCAGCTCACGCTCTGGGTCGGGAGGCGGCCCAGATACGCAGTATTTT. The chain recombines TRBV18 with TRBJ2-3, with 7 nucleotides matching TRBD2. The CDR3 is 17 amino acids. V dropped 4 bases and J dropped 4; count of bases not matched to a gene: 14. Germline CDR1 and CDR2: KGHSH and LQKENI.

The chain carries TRBV28 and TRBJ2-7; D remains ambiguous. There are 11 residues in the CDR3. Trimming cost V 5 bases and J 2 bases, with 4 bases left between them. The V gene's germline CDR1 is MDHEN and CDR2 SYDVKM. CDR3 nucleotides: TGTGCCAGCAGTCAACCCTACGAGCAGTACTTC. It codes for CASSQPYEQYF.

The rearrangement links TRBV5-1 to TRBJ2-3, with D unclear. The CDR3 sequence is 11 residues long. Germline CDR1 SGHRS, CDR2 YFSETQ. The V end was cut by 2 bases, the J end by 2 bases, with 0 bases between. The CDR3 coding sequence is TGCGCCAGCAGCTTCACAGATACGCAGTATTTT. The encoded protein is CASSFTDTQYF. The whole variable domain, remainder taken from reference TRBV5-1 and TRBJ2-3, is KAGVTQTPRYLIKTRGQQVTLSCSPISGHRSVSWYQQTPGQGLQFLFEYFSETQRNKGNFPGRFSGRQFSNSRSEMNVSTLELGDSALYLCASSFTDTQYFGPGTRLTVL.

This clone was recorded a few times. The chain links TRBV30 to TRBJ2-3; D is unclear. The CDR3 is 12 residues long. Trimming cost V 2 bases and J 2 bases, with 5 bases left between them. The germline V gene has CDR1 GTSNPN and CDR2 SVGIG (reference sequence). CDR3 amino acids: CAWSPYTDTQYF. CDR3 nucleotide sequence: TGTGCCTGGAGTCCCTACACAGATACGCAGTATTTT.

This clone was recorded a few times. The V call is TRBV2, the J call TRBJ2-3; D is possibly TRBD1 or TRBD2 (6 bases each). The germline gives CDR1 SNHLY, CDR2 FYNNEI. Trimming took 6 bases from V and 1 from J, leaving 11 bases between them. The CDR3 runs to 14 residues. CDR3 region: CASRGGVGTDTQYF. Written as DNA, the CDR3 is TGTGCCAGCAGGGGGGGCGTGGGCACAGATACGCAGTATTTT.

The chain joins TRBV6-5 to TRBJ2-7, with TRBD1 matching 9 bases. This CDR3 has 12 amino acids. The V gene end was trimmed by 4 bases and the J gene end by 6 bases; junction bases not matched to a gene: 1. Germline lookup yields CDR1 MNHEY and CDR2 SVGAGI. CDR3 bases: TGTGCCAGCAGTTCGGACAGGGGCGAGCAGTACTTC. This encodes CASSSDRGEQYF.

V is TRBV30 and J is TRBJ2-3; unclear D gene. The CDR3 is made up of 11 amino acids. Per germline, CDR1 GTSNPN and CDR2 SVGIG (reference sequence). The germline V and J ends were trimmed by 3 bases and 5 bases, with 6 bases remaining between them. CDR3 sequence (DNA): TGTGCCTGGAGCTACCAAGATACGCAGTATTTT. Protein sequence: CAWSYQDTQYF.